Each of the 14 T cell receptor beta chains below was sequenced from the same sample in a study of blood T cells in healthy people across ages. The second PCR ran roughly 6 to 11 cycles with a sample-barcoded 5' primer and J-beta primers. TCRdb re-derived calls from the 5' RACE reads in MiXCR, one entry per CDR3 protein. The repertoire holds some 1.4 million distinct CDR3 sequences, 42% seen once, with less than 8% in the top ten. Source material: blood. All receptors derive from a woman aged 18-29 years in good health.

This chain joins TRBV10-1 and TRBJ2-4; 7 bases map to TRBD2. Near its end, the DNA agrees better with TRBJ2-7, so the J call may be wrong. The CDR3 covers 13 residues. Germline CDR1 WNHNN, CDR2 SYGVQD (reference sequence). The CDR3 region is CASSERGLGEQYF. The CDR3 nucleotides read TGCGCCAGCAGTGAAAGAGGACTAGGCGAGCAGTACTTC.

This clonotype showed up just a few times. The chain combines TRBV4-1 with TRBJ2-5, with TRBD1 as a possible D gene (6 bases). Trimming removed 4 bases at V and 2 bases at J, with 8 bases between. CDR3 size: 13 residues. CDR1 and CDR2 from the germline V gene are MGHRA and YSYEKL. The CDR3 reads CASSRGTQETQYF. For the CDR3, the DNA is TGCGCCAGCAGCCGTGGGACACAAGAGACCCAGTACTTC.

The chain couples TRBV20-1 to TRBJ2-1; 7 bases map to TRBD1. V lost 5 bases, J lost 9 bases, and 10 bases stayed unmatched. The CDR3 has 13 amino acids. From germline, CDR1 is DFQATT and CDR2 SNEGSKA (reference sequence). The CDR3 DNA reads TGCAGTGCTCCACAAGACAGGGAAGGTGAGCAGTTCTTC. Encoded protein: CSAPQDREGEQFF.

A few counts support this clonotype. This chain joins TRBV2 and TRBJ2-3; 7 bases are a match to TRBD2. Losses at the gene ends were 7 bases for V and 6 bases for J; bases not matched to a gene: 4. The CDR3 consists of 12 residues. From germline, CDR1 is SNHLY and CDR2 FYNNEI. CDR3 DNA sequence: TGTGCCAGCATCGGACTAGAGGATACGCAGTATTTT. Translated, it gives CASIGLEDTQYF. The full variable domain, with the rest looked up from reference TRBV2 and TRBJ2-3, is EPEVTQTPSHQVTQMGQEVILRCVPISNHLYFYWYRQILGQKVEFLVSFYNNEISEKSEIFDDQFSVERPDGSNFTLKIRSTKLEDSAMYFCASIGLEDTQYFGPGTRLTVL.

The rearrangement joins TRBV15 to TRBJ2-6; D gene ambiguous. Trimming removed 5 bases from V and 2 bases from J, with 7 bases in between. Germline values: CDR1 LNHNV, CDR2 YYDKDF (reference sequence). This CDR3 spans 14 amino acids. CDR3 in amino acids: CATSLVPGANVLTF. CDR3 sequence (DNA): TGTGCCACCAGCCTAGTTCCTGGGGCCAACGTCCTGACTTTC.

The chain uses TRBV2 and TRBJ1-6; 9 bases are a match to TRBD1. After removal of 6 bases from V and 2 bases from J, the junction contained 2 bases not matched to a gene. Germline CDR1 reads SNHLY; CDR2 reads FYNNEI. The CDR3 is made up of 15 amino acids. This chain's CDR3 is CASRDRGTYNSPLHF. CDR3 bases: TGTGCCAGCAGGGACAGGGGAACCTATAATTCACCCCTCCACTTT.

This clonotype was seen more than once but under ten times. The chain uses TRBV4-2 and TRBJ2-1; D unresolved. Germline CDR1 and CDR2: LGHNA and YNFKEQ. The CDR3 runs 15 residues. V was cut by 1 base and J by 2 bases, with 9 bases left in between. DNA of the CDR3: TGTGCCAGCAGCCAAGGTTACAACGCCTACAATGAGCAGTTCTTC. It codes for CASSQGYNAYNEQFF.

This CDR3 is CASSPASAQPGEQYF. DNA of the CDR3: TGTGCCAGCAGTCCCGCCTCGGCACAGCCGGGGGAGCAGTACTTC. The V gene is TRBV28, the J gene TRBJ2-7; D perhaps matches TRBD2 (5 bases). V gave up 5 bases and J gave up 7 bases, with 21 bases separating them. Germline-derived CDR1 and CDR2 are MDHEN and SYDVKM. There are 15 residues in the CDR3.

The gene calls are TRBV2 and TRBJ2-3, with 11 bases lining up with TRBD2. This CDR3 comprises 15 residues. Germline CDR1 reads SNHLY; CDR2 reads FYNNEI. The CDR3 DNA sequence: TGTGCGACGGGCCTAGCGGGGGGCGTAACAGATACGCAGTATTTT. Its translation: CATGLAGGVTDTQYF.

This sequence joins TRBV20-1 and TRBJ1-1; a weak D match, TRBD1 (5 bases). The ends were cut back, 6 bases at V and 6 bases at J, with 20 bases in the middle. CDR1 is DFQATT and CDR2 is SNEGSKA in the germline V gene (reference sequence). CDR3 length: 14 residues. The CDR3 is CSASFRGGFSEAFF. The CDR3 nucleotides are TGCAGTGCCAGTTTCCGGGGGGGGTTCTCTGAAGCTTTCTTT.

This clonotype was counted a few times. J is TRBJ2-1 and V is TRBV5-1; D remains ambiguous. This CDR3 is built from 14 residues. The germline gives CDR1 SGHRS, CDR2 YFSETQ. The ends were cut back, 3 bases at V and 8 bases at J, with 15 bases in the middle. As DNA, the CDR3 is TGCGCCAGCAGCTCCCCCGGGTCATATTATGAGCAGTTCTTC. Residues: CASSSPGSYYEQFF.

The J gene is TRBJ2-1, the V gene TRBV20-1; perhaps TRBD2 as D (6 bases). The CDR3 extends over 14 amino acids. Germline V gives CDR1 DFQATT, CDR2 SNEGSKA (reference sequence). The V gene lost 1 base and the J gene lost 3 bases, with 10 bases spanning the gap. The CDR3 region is CSARASDLYNEQFF. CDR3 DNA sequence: TGCAGTGCTAGAGCTAGCGATCTCTACAATGAGCAGTTCTTC.

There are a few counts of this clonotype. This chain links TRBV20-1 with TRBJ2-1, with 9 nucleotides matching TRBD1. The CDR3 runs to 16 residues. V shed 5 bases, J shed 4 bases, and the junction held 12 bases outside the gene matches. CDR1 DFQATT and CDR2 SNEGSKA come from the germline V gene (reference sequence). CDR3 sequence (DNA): TGCAGTGCTGGGGCAGTGGACAGGGGTGATTACAATGAGCAGTTCTTC. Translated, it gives CSAGAVDRGDYNEQFF.

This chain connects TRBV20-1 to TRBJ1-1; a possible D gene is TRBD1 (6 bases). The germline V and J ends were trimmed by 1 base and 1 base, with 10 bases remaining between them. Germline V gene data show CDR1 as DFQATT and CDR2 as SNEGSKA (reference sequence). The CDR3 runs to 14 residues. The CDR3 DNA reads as TGCAGTGCTAGAGTGGGACATCAGAACACTGAAGCTTTCTTT. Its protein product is CSARVGHQNTEAFF.